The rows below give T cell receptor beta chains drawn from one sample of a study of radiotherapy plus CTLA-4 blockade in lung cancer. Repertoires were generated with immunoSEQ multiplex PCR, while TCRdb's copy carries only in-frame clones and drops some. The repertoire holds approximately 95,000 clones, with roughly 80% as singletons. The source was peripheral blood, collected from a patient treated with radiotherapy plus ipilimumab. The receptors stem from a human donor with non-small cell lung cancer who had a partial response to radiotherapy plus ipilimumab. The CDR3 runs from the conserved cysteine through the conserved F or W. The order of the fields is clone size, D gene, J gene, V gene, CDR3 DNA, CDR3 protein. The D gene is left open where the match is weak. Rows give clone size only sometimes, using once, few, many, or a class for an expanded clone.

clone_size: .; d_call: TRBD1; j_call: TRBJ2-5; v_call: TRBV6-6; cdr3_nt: TGTGCCAGCAGACGGGACAGGGGTGGGGAGACCCAGTACTTC; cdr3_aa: CASRRDRGGETQYF
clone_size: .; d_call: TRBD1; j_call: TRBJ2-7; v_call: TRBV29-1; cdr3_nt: TGCAGCGTCCAGGACAGGGGGCTGAACGAGCAGTACTTC; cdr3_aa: CSVQDRGLNEQYF
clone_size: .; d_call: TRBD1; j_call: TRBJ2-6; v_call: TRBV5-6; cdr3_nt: TGTGCCAGCAGGGACAGGGGACTCTCTGGGGCCAACGTCCTGACTTTC; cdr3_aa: CASRDRGLSGANVLTF
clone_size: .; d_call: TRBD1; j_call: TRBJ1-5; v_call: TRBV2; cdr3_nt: TGTGCCAGCAGTGTAGGACAGGGGGGCCGAGGACCCCAGCATTTT; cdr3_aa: CASSVGQGGRGPQHF
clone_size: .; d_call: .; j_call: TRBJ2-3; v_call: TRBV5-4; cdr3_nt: TGTGCCAGCAGCTCGGGTGGAGGAGGGCCAGATACGCAGTATTTT; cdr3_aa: CASSSGGGGPDTQYF
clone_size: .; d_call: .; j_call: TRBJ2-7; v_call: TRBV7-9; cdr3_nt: TGTGCCAGCAGCCTGACAGGAAACGAGCAGTACTTC; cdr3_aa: CASSLTGNEQYF
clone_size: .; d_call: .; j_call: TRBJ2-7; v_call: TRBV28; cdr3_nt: TGTGCCAGCAGACCCCCGGAGGAATCCTACGAGCAGTACTTC; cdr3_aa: CASRPPEESYEQYF
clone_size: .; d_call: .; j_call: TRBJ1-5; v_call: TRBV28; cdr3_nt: TGTGCCAGCCATCCTTCAGGGATCGATCAGCCCCAGCATTTT; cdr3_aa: CASHPSGIDQPQHF
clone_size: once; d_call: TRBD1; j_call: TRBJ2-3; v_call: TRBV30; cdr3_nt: TGTGCCTGGAGTGTTGGGGACAGACGCACAGATACGCAGTATTTT; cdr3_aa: CAWSVGDRRTDTQYF
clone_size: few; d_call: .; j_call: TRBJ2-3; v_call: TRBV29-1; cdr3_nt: TGCAGCGTTGCCTTGGGCGGGAGCACAGATACGCAGTATTTT; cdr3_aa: CSVALGGSTDTQYF
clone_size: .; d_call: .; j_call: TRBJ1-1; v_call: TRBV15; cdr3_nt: TGTGCCACCAGCAGAGACCCTGTTACAGGGACGAACACTGAAGCTTTCTTT; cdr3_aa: CATSRDPVTGTNTEAFF
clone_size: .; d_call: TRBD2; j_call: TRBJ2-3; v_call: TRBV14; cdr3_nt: TGTGCCAGCAGCGCGGGAGCGGGGGGAGATACGCAGTATTTT; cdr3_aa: CASSAGAGGDTQYF
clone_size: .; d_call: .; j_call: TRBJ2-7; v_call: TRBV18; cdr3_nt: TGTGCCAGCTCACCACCGGCGGGCTACGAGCAGTACTTC; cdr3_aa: CASSPPAGYEQYF
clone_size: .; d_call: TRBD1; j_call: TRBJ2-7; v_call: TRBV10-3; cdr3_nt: TGTGCCATCAGTGAGTCGCCCGACAGGGACGAGCAGTACTTC; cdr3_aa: CAISESPDRDEQYF
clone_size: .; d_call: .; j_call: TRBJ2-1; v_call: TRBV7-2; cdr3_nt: TGTGCCAGCAGCTCCGGCGGTAGCTCCTACAATGAGCAGTTCTTC; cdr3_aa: CASSSGGSSYNEQFF
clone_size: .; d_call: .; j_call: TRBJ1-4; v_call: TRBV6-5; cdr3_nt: TGTGCCAGCAGTGAATTGGGGCGGGGACTGTTTTTT; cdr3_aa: CASSELGRGLFF
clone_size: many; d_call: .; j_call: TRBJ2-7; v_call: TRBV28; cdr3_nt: TGTGCCAGCAGAACCGAAACCCCCAGGGAGGAGCGGAACGAGCAGTACTTC; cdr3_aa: CASRTETPREERNEQYF
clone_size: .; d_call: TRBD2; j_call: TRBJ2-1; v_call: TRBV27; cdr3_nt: TGTGCCAGCAGTTTTCGGCCTAGCGGCTACAATGAGCAGTTCTTC; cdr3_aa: CASSFRPSGYNEQFF
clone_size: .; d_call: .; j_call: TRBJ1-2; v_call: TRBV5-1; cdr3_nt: TGCGCCAGCAGCTTCGGAGAATATGGCTACACCTTC; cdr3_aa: CASSFGEYGYTF
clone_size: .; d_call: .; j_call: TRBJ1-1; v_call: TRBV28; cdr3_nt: TGTGCCAGCAGTTTTAAGCAGGGCCGGAACCCAAACAATAGTTTT; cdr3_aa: CASSFKQGRNPNNSF
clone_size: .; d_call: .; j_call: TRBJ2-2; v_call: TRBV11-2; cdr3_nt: TGTGCCAGCAGCTCGGGTGGCACCGGGGAGCTGTTTTTT; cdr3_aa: CASSSGGTGELFF
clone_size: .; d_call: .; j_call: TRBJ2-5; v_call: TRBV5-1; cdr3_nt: TGCGCCAGCAGCTCGCAAGAGACCCAGTACTTC; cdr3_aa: CASSSQETQYF
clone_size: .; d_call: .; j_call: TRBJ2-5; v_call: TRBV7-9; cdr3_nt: TGTGCCAGCAGCCCCCCAGGGGCAAATATCCAAGAGACCCAGTACTTC; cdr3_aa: CASSPPGANIQETQYF
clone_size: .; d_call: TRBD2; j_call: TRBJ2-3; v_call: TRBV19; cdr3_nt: TGTGCCAGTAGTATAGGCGGGAGGGGCGGTGATACGCAGTATTTT; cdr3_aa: CASSIGGRGGDTQYF
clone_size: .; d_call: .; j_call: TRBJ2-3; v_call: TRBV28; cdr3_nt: TGTGCCAGCAGTTTCGCGCGGCGCACAGATACGCAGTATTTT; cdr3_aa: CASSFARRTDTQYF
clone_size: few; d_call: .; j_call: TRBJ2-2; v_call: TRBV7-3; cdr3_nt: TGTGCCAGCAGCTTTGGCAGTACCACCGGGGAGCTGTTTTTT; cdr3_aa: CASSFGSTTGELFF
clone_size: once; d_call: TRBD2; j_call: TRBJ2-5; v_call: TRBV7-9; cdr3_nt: TGTGCCAGCAGCTTAGCGCTAGCGGGAGCGGGAGAGACTCAGTACTTC; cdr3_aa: CASSLALAGAGETQYF
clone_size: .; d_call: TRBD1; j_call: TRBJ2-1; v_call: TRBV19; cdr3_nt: TGTGCCAGTAGTATCGGCAGGGGGCTAACAGGAAATGAGCAGTTCTTC; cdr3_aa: CASSIGRGLTGNEQFF
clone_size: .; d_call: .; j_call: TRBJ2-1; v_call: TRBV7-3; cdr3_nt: TGTGCCAGCAGCCCGTCCGCAGACAATGAGCAGTTCTTC; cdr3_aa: CASSPSADNEQFF
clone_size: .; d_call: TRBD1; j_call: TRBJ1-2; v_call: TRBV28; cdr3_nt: TGTGCCAGCAACCTCCCGGGACAGCTAAACTATGGCTACACCTTC; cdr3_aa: CASNLPGQLNYGYTF
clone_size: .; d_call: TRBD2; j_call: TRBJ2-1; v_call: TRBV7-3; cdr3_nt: TGTGCCAGCAGCCCAGGGACTAGGGGGTACAATGAGCAGTTCTTC; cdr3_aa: CASSPGTRGYNEQFF
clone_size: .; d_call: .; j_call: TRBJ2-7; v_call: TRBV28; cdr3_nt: TGTGCCAGCAGTTTACGGCGGGTAGACTACGAGCAGTACTTC; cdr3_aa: CASSLRRVDYEQYF
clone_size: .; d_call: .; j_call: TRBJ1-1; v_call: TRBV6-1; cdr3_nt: TGTGCCAGCAGTACCAGCGGGTACACTGAAGCTTTCTTT; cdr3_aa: CASSTSGYTEAFF
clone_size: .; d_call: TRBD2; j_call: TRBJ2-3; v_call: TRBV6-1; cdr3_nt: TGTGCCAGCAGTGAGGATGGGAGCGGGAGGTCCACTCTGGAGCAGTATTTT; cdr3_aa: CASSEDGSGRSTLEQYF